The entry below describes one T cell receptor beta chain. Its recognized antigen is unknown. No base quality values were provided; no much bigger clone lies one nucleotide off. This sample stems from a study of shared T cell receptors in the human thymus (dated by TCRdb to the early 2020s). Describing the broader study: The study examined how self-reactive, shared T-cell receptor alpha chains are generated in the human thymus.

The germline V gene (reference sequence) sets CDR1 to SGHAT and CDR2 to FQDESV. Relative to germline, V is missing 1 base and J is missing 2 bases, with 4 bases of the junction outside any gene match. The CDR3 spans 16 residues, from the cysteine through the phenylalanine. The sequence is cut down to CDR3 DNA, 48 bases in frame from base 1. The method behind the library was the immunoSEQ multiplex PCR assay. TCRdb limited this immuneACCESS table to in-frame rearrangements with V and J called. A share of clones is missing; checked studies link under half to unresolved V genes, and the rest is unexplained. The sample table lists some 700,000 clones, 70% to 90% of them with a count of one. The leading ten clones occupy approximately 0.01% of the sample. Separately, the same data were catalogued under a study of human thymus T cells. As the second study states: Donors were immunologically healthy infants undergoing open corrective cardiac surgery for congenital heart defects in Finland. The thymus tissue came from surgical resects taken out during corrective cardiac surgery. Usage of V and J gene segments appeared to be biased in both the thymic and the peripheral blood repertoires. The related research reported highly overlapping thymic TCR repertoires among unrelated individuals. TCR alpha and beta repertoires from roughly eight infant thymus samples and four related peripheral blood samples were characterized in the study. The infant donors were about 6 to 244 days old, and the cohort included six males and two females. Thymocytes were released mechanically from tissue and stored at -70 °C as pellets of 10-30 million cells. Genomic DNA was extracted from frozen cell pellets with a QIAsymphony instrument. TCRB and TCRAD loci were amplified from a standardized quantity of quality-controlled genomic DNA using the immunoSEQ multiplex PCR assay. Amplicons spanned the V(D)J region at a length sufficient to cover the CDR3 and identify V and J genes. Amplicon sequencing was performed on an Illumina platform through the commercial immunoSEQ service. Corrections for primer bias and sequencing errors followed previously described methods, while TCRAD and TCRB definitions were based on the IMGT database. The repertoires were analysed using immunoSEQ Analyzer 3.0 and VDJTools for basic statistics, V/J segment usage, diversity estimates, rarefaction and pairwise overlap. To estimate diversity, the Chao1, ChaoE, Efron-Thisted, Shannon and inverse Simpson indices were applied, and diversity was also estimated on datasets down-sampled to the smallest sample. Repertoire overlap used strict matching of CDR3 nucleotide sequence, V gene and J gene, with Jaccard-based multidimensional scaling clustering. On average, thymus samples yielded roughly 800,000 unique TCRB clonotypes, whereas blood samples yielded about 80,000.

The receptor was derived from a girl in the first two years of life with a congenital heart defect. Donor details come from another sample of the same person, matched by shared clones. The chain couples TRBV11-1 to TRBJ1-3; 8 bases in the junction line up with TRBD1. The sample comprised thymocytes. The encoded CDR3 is CASSLGARGPGNTIYF. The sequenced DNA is TGTGCCAGCAGCTTAGGAGCCAGGGGGCCTGGAAACACCATATATTTT.